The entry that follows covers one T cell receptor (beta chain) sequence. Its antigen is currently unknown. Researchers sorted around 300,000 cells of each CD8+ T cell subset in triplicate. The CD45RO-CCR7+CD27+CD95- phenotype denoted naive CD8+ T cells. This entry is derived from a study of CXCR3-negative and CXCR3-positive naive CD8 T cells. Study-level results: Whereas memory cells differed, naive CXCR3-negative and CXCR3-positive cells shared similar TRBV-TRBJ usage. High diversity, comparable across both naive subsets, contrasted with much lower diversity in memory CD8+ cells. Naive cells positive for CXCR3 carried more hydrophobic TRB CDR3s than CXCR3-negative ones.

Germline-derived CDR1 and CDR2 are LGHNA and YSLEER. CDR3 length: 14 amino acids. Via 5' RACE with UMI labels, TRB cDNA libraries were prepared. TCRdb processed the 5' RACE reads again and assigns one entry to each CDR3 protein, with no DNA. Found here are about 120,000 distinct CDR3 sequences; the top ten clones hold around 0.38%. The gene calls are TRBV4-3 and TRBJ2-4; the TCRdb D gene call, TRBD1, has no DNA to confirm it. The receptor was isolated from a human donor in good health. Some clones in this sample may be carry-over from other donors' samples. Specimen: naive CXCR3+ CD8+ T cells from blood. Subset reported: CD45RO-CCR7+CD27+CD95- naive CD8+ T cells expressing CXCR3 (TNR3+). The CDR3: CASSPLGDQNIQYF.